One sample yielded the 24 T cell receptor beta chains listed below, sequenced in a study of blood T cell repertoires in COVID-19. TCRdb's table, derived via immunoSEQ multiplex PCR, lists solely in-frame clones and lacks some. The table shows more than 85,000 clones, with about 81% occurring only once. What was sequenced was peripheral blood. Source of these receptors: a man between 65 and 85 years old with acute or convalescent COVID-19.

Only a few counts were recorded for this clone. The chain is built from TRBV14 and TRBJ2-1, with TRBD2 identical over 12 bases. The CDR3 has 15 amino acids. V lost 4 bases, J lost 4 bases, and 2 bases stayed unmatched. Germline V lookup: CDR1 SGHDN, CDR2 FVKESK. The CDR3, as DNA: TGTGCCAGCAGCCCCCTAGCGGGAGGGTACAATGAGCAGTTCTTC. Its protein is CASSPLAGGYNEQFF.

This clone occurred once. This chain connects TRBV5-1 to TRBJ2-7; 10 nucleotides agree with TRBD2. The CDR3 length is 15 residues. Germline V CDR1 and CDR2: SGHRS, YFSETQ. After removal of 4 bases from V and 3 bases from J, the junction contained 7 bases not matched to a gene. CDR3 loop: CASSPAPSGSYEQYF. The CDR3 coding sequence is TGCGCCAGCAGCCCCGCTCCTAGCGGGAGCTACGAGCAGTACTTC.

J is TRBJ2-7 and V is TRBV19; 14 bases line up with TRBD2. This CDR3 has 16 amino acids. The ends lost 3 bases at V and 5 bases at J; junction bases unmatched: 6. Germline V gives CDR1 LNHDA, CDR2 SQIVND (reference sequence). CDR3 residues: CASSMGLAGVSDEQYF. The CDR3 DNA follows: TGTGCCAGTAGTATGGGACTAGCGGGAGTTTCTGACGAGCAGTACTTC. Full variable domain (missing parts from reference TRBV19 and TRBJ2-7): DGGITQSPKYLFRKEGQNVTLSCEQNLNHDAMYWYRQDPGQGLRLIYYSQIVNDFQKGDIAEGYSVSREKKESFPLTVTSAQKNPTAFYLCASSMGLAGVSDEQYFGPGTRLTVT.

This clone was seen repeatedly, ten times or more. V and J are TRBV29-1 and TRBJ1-1; D gene uncertain. Trimming removed 2 bases from V and 0 bases from J, with 7 bases in between. The V gene's germline CDR1 is SQVTM and CDR2 ANQGSEA. The CDR3 loop spans 13 amino acids. DNA of the CDR3: TGCAGCGTTGAAACCGAGTTGAACACTGAAGCTTTCTTT. Its protein product is CSVETELNTEAFF.

The V gene is TRBV4-1, the J gene TRBJ2-1; 9 bases line up with TRBD1. This CDR3 contains 16 residues. The ends lost 1 base at V and 5 bases at J; junction bases unmatched: 6. Looked up from germline, CDR1 is MGHRA and CDR2 is YSYEKL. The CDR3 DNA sequence: TGCGCCAGCAGCCAAGGAGCGGACAGGGGCCACAATGAGCAGTTCTTC. Amino acids: CASSQGADRGHNEQFF.

This chain links TRBV10-2 with TRBJ2-3, with D perhaps TRBD2 (5 bases). Germline lookup yields CDR1 WSHSY and CDR2 SAAADI. The CDR3 has 13 residues. The V end lost 6 bases, the J end lost 4 bases, and 11 bases lay between the germline ends. The chain's CDR3 is CASSKSRADTQYF. The CDR3 region has the DNA TGCGCCAGCAGCAAATCGAGGGCAGATACGCAGTATTTT.

J is TRBJ2-7 and V is TRBV11-2; perhaps TRBD2 as D (6 bases). CDR3 size: 15 residues. Germline CDR1 is SGHAT and CDR2 is FQNNGV. The V end lost 5 bases, the J end lost 0 bases, and 14 bases lay between the germline ends. DNA for the CDR3: TGTGCCAGCAGCACCAATAGCGGAGACTCCTACGAGCAGTACTTC. It encodes CASSTNSGDSYEQYF.

The chain links TRBV7-3 to TRBJ1-1; D uncertain. The CDR3 is 14 amino acids. CDR1 SGHTA and CDR2 FQGTGA come from the germline V gene. V was cut by 5 bases and J by 2 bases, with 12 bases left in between. CDR3 in DNA: TGTGCCAGCAGCCGAACTCGAAGAAACACTGAAGCTTTCTTT. This translates into CASSRTRRNTEAFF.

The V call is TRBV7-2, the J call TRBJ1-6; no reliable D call. Looked up from germline, CDR1 is SGHTA and CDR2 is FQGNSA. The V gene lost 3 bases and the J gene lost 9 bases, with 9 bases spanning the gap. The CDR3 is 13 amino acids. The CDR3, as DNA: TGTGCCAGCAGCTTGAGTAAAAGTTCACCCCTCCACTTT. Protein: CASSLSKSSPLHF.

This clone came up once. The chain recombines TRBV5-1 with TRBJ2-2; 9 nucleotides agree with TRBD1. Germline V gene lookup returns CDR1 SGHRS and CDR2 YFSETQ. The V gene end was trimmed by 4 bases and the J gene end by 6 bases; junction bases not matched to a gene: 10. The CDR3 runs to 16 residues. DNA of the CDR3: TGCGCCAGCAGCCCACAGGGGGCTAACGTCGCCGGGGAGCTGTTTTTT. Translating gives CASSPQGANVAGELFF.

The V gene is TRBV5-1, the J gene TRBJ2-5, with TRBD2 matching 9 bases. V trimming: 4 bases; J trimming: 5 bases; junction bases outside the gene matches: 6. Germline CDR1 reads SGHRS; CDR2 reads YFSETQ. The CDR3 spans 14 residues. CDR3 loop: CASSMSGRIETQYF. CDR3 in DNA: TGCGCCAGCAGCATGAGCGGGAGGATCGAGACCCAGTACTTC.

Only one count was recorded for this clone. The rearrangement uses TRBV12-3 or TRBV12-4 and TRBJ1-4; D call uncertain. Trimming removed 3 bases from V and 6 bases from J, with 5 bases in between. CDR3 size: 12 residues. CDR3 amino acids: CASSFTHEKLFF. CDR3 nucleotides: TGTGCCAGCAGTTTTACTCATGAAAAACTGTTTTTT.

The chain recombines TRBV4-3 with TRBJ2-1; 15 bases agree with TRBD2. This CDR3 is 19 amino acids long. CDR1 LGHNA and CDR2 YSLEER come from the germline V gene. V gave up 1 base and J gave up 9 bases; unmatched junction bases: 13. The chain's CDR3 is CASSQGGPGLAGGPREQFF. The CDR3 DNA sequence: TGCGCCAGCAGCCAAGGAGGCCCCGGACTAGCGGGAGGGCCGCGTGAGCAGTTCTTC.

The CDR3 DNA reads as TGCGCCAGCAGCCAAAGTGGACACTCTCTGAGAAATGAGCAGTTCTTC. Translation: CASSQSGHSLRNEQFF. This rearrangement joins TRBV4-1 to TRBJ2-1, with D possibly TRBD1 on 5 matching bases. The germline V gene has CDR1 MGHRA and CDR2 YSYEKL. The CDR3 covers 16 residues. V lost 2 bases and J lost 7, with 18 bases in between.

The chain has TRBV15 and TRBJ2-3; a weak D match, TRBD1 (5 bases). Germline assignment: CDR1 LNHNV and CDR2 YYDKDF (reference sequence). CDR3 length: 17 amino acids. Trimming took 1 base from V and 1 from J, leaving 15 bases between them. CDR3 loop: CATSRVPRSTGTDTQYF. DNA for the CDR3: TGTGCCACCAGCAGAGTTCCCAGGTCGACAGGCACAGATACGCAGTATTTT.

This clone was seen a few times. The chain combines TRBV19 with TRBJ2-5; a weak D match, TRBD2 (8 bases). CDR1 and CDR2 (germline): LNHDA, SQIVND (reference sequence). The CDR3 consists of 15 residues. Trimming cost V 3 bases and J 5 bases, with 16 bases left between them. The CDR3 nucleotides read TGTGCCAGTAGTATGAATCGGGGGGGACAGGAGACCCAGTACTTC. Protein: CASSMNRGGQETQYF.

This chain joins TRBV2 and TRBJ2-6, with a possible D match to TRBD1 (6 bases). The length of the CDR3 is 14 residues. V was shortened by 9 bases and J by 1 base, with 10 bases between the two germline ends. Germline CDR1 is SNHLY and CDR2 is FYNNEI. The CDR3 loop reads CARGARSGANVLTF. In DNA form, the CDR3 reads TGTGCCAGGGGGGCCCGATCTGGGGCCAACGTCCTGACTTTC.

The chain uses TRBV2 and TRBJ2-7; D not certain. Per the germline V gene, CDR1 is SNHLY and CDR2 is FYNNEI. V lost 3 bases and J lost 9, with 12 bases in between. CDR3 length equals 12 residues. This CDR3 reads CASSDEIGWQYF. In nucleotides, the CDR3 is TGTGCCAGCAGTGATGAGATCGGTTGGCAGTACTTC.

This clone was detected many times. The gene calls are TRBV19 and TRBJ1-5; TRBD1 aligns across 8 bases. With V trimmed by 4 bases and J by 6 bases, 8 bases remained unmatched. CDR3 size: 15 residues. CDR1 and CDR2 from the germline V gene are LNHDA and SQIVND (reference sequence). Here the CDR3 reads CASSTPDRGFQPQHF. CDR3 coding DNA: TGTGCCAGTAGTACGCCCGACAGGGGCTTTCAGCCCCAGCATTTT.

This clone was seen once. The rearrangement joins TRBV5-1 to TRBJ2-7; 9 bases align to TRBD1. Germline lookup yields CDR1 SGHRS and CDR2 YFSETQ. J was trimmed by 4 bases and V by 5 bases; bases with no gene match: 7. The CDR3 consists of 14 residues. This CDR3 is CASRYEGQGYEQYF. The DNA for the CDR3 is TGCGCCAGCAGGTACGAGGGACAGGGTTACGAGCAGTACTTC.

The chain uses TRBV5-1 and TRBJ2-2, with 9 bases that match TRBD1. Germline-derived CDR1 and CDR2 are SGHRS and YFSETQ. The V segment lost 4 bases and the J segment 1 base; nucleotides outside the gene matches: 2. The CDR3 is made up of 15 amino acids. The CDR3 sequence is CASSEGQGNTGELFF. The CDR3 nucleotides are TGCGCCAGCAGCGAGGGACAGGGGAACACCGGGGAGCTGTTTTTT.

This chain connects TRBV29-1 to TRBJ2-3; 11 bases match TRBD1. CDR1 is SQVTM and CDR2 is ANQGSEA in the germline V gene. The trim removed 6 bases at V and 4 bases at J, leaving 6 bases unmatched. The CDR3 loop spans 14 amino acids. The CDR3: CSVAGTGGSDTQYF. The CDR3 DNA is TGCAGCGTCGCCGGGACAGGGGGATCAGATACGCAGTATTTT.

This chain joins TRBV19 and TRBJ2-7; no clear D gene. The germline gives CDR1 LNHDA, CDR2 SQIVND (reference sequence). The germline V and J ends were trimmed by 4 bases and 1 base, with 5 bases remaining between them. This CDR3 region has 12 residues. The CDR3 nucleotides are TGTGCCAGTAGTACTTCGTCCTACGAGCAGTACTTC. Residues: CASSTSSYEQYF.

This clone has only a few counts. The CDR3 DNA sequence: TGTGCCATCAGTGCCCAGGACACTGAAGCTTTCTTT. This gives the protein CAISAQDTEAFF. J is TRBJ1-1 and V is TRBV10-3; the D is unclear. There are 12 residues in the CDR3. The V and J ends lost 4 bases and 3 bases respectively, with 6 bases between them. Germline CDR1 and CDR2: ENHRY and SYGVKD.